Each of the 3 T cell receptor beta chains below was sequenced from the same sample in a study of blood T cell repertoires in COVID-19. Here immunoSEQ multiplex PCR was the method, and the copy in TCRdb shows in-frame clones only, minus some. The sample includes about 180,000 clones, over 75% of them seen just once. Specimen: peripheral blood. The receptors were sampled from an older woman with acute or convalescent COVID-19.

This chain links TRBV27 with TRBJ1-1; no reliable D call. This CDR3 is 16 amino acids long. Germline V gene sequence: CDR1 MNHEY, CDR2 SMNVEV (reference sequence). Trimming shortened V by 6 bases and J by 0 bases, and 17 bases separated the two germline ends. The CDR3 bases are TGTGCCAGCAGACGAGACGGAGCAGTAATGAACACTGAAGCTTTCTTT. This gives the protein CASRRDGAVMNTEAFF.

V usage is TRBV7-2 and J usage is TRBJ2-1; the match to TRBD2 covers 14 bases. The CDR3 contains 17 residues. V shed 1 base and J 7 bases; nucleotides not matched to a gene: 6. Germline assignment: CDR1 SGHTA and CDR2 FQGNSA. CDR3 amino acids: CASSLVIGLAGGNEQFF. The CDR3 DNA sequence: TGTGCCAGCAGCTTAGTTATTGGACTAGCGGGAGGAAATGAGCAGTTCTTC.

The CDR3 here is CASSSYRVTEAFF. The DNA for the CDR3 is TGTGCCAGCAGCTCATACAGGGTCACTGAAGCTTTCTTT. The chain uses TRBV7-3 and TRBJ1-1, with a possible D match to TRBD1 (6 bases). V was shortened by 4 bases and J by 4 bases, with 10 bases between the two germline ends. The CDR3 covers 13 residues. Germline CDR1 reads SGHTA; CDR2 reads FQGTGA.